This TCR beta chain was profiled in a study of cytomegalovirus exposure and HLA in healthy donors. Overall study results and limits: Later, an analysis found that common viral pathogens appeared to be linked with several of the most significant clusters. The classifier reportedly diagnosed cytomegalovirus status with high sensitivity and specificity. Previously analyzed data showed that most TCR beta V segments were productive at a frequency of about 87% or about 30%.

Comment on this clone: Its antigen is not identified.

The V gene's germline CDR1 is SQVTM and CDR2 ANQGSEA. After removal of 3 bases from V and 10 bases from J, the junction contained 6 bases not matched to a gene. The CDR3 sequence is 13 residues long. Researchers ran the PCR with 60 Vbeta and 13 Jbeta primers. Measured with immunoSEQ multiplex PCR; TCRdb has only the in-frame clones, and not every one. The table lists about 98,000 clones, less than 85% of them singletons. The chain carries TRBV29-1 and TRBJ2-1; 10 bases map to TRBD1. This TCR derives from a male donor in good health and CMV-seronegative. Source material: PBMCs. The CDR3 DNA reads TGCAGCGTTGAGAAGGACAGGGGGTTAGAGCAGTTCTTC. Amino acid sequence: CSVEKDRGLEQFF.